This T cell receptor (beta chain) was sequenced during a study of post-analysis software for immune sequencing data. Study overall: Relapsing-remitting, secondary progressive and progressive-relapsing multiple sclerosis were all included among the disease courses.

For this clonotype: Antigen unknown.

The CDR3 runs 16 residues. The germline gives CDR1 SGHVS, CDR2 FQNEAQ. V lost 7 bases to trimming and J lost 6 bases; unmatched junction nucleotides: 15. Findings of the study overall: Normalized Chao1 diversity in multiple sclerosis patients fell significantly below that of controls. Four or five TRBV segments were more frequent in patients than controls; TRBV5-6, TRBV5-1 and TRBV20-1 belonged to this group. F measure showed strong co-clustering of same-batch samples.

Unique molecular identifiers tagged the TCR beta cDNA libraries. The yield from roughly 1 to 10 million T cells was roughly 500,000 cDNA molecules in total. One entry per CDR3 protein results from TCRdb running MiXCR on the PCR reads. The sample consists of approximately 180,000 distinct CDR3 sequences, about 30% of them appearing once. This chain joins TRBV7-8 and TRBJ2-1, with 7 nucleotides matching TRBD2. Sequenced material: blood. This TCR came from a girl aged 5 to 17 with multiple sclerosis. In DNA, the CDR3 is TGTGCCAGCAAGGTCCGGTGGGAGGGCCTCGGCAATGAGCAGTTCTTC. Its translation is CASKVRWEGLGNEQFF.